The rows below give T cell receptor beta chains drawn from one sample of a study of siplizumab effects on memory and regulatory T cells. Produced via immunoSEQ multiplex PCR; TCRdb's table is partial and in-frame only. The table shows some 100,000 clones, with about 90% occurring only once. The sample taken for sequencing was Tregs sorted from blood. The receptor set was obtained from a human donor in good health. Both conserved end residues are part of each CDR3. A D gene is named only where the DNA matches it firmly.

d_call j_call v_call cdr3_aa cdr3_nt
NA TRBJ2-2 TRBV6-5 CASSYGGGGTGELFF TGTGCCAGCAGTTACGGGGGCGGGGGCACCGGGGAGCTGTTTTTT
NA TRBJ1-5 TRBV5-6 CASSLGKGNQHF TGTGCCAGCAGCTTGGGGAAGGGGAACCAGCATTTT
NA TRBJ1-5 TRBV21-1 CASSKGLATDQPQHF TGTGCCAGCAGCAAAGGCCTTGCGACGGATCAGCCCCAGCATTTT
NA TRBJ2-7 TRBV2 CASGVGREQYF TGTGCCAGTGGGGTCGGGCGCGAGCAGTACTTC
TRBD2 TRBJ2-1 TRBV6-6 CARFGPVAGGPGEQFF TGTGCCAGGTTTGGCCCCGTAGCGGGAGGGCCCGGGGAGCAGTTCTTC
NA TRBJ2-5 TRBV5-6 CASSLPPGEGRDF TGTGCCAGCAGCTTGCCCCCTGGCGAAGGGCGTGACTTC
NA TRBJ2-1 TRBV27 CASSLVSGNEQFF TGTGCCAGCAGTTTAGTTTCCGGGAATGAGCAGTTCTTC
TRBD1 TRBJ1-4 TRBV15 CATSRDRGLSEKLFF TGTGCCACCAGCAGAGACAGGGGGCTTTCTGAAAAACTGTTTTTT
TRBD1 TRBJ2-7 TRBV7-2 CASSLLGQAYEQYF TGTGCCAGCAGCTTATTGGGACAGGCTTACGAGCAGTACTTC
NA TRBJ1-2 TRBV20-1 CSATGGAGYTF TGCAGTGCCACAGGCGGGGCTGGCTACACCTTC
TRBD1 TRBJ2-2 TRBV6-5 CASSLQGAVTGELFF TGTGCCAGCAGTTTACAGGGGGCGGTCACCGGGGAGCTGTTTTTT
NA TRBJ1-2 TRBV30 CAWSAQGGYTF TGTGCCTGGAGTGCTCAGGGTGGCTACACCTTC
TRBD2 TRBJ2-7 TRBV19 CASSVMGLAPEQYF TGTGCCAGTAGTGTAATGGGACTAGCACCCGAGCAGTACTTC
NA TRBJ1-5 TRBV6-6 CASSSLGAGQPQHF TGTGCCAGCAGTTCCCTCGGGGCCGGTCAGCCCCAGCATTTT
NA TRBJ2-7 TRBV4-2 CASSQATGTSSYEQYF TGTGCCAGCAGCCAAGCAACCGGGACGTCTTCCTACGAGCAGTACTTC
TRBD2 TRBJ2-3 TRBV11-1 CASSLSGMGADTQYF TGTGCCAGCAGCCTTAGCGGGATGGGCGCAGATACGCAGTATTTT
TRBD2 TRBJ2-5 TRBV19 CASSSSGRAEETQYF TGTGCCAGTAGTTCTAGCGGGAGGGCCGAAGAGACCCAGTACTTC
TRBD2 TRBJ2-3 TRBV29-1 CSVERTSGGILDTQYF TGCAGCGTTGAACGGACTAGCGGGGGGATATTAGATACGCAGTATTTT
NA TRBJ2-4 TRBV6-5 CASRSGALDYF TGTGCCAGCAGGTCCGGGGCGCTGGATTACTTC
NA TRBJ1-1 TRBV7-2 CASSFLGVRAFF TGTGCCAGCAGCTTTTTAGGCGTGCGGGCTTTCTTT
NA TRBJ2-5 TRBV4-1 CASSQGIRSGDQETQYF TGCGCCAGCAGCCAAGGGATACGATCAGGGGACCAAGAGACCCAGTACTTC
NA TRBJ2-2 TRBV29-1 CSVAPRGTGELFF TGCAGCGTCGCGCCCAGGGGCACCGGGGAGCTGTTTTTT
TRBD2 TRBJ2-7 TRBV14 CASSQFLQGGMEYF TGTGCCAGCAGCCAATTTCTTCAGGGAGGGATGGAGTACTTC
NA TRBJ2-1 TRBV7-6 CASSLGGGGTYNEQFF TGTGCCAGCAGTTTGGGCGGAGGAGGGACATACAATGAGCAGTTCTTC
NA TRBJ1-2 TRBV18 CASSRGSGAAGNYGYTF TGTGCCAGCTCACGGGGAAGTGGGGCTGCCGGGAACTATGGCTACACCTTC
NA TRBJ2-6 TRBV6-6 CASRPSRISGANVLTF TGTGCCAGCAGGCCTAGTAGGATCTCTGGGGCCAACGTCCTGACTTTC
NA TRBJ2-1 TRBV5-1 CASSLINEQFF TGCGCCAGCAGCTTGATAAATGAGCAGTTCTTC
NA TRBJ2-7 TRBV10-1 CASSGVASYEQYF TGCGCCAGCAGTGGGGTAGCCTCCTACGAGCAGTACTTC
NA TRBJ1-4 TRBV29-1 CSPLWMRDGEKLFF TGCAGCCCCCTTTGGATGAGGGACGGAGAAAAACTGTTTTTT
NA TRBJ1-2 TRBV6-6 CASSPGYNYGYTF TGTGCCAGCAGTCCAGGGTACAACTATGGCTACACCTTC
NA TRBJ1-5 TRBV10-3 CAISESGRIDQPQHF TGTGCCATCAGTGAGTCGGGAAGGATAGATCAGCCCCAGCATTTT
TRBD2 TRBJ2-1 TRBV27 CASAWASGSTTYNEQFF TGTGCCAGCGCTTGGGCTAGCGGGAGCACAACCTACAATGAGCAGTTCTTC
NA TRBJ1-3 TRBV19 CASSRGSFLGNTIYF TGTGCCAGTAGCCGAGGAAGCTTTCTTGGAAACACCATATATTTT
NA TRBJ1-4 TRBV7-2 CASSLAGTPAEKLFF TGTGCCAGCAGCTTAGCCGGGACCCCAGCGGAAAAACTGTTTTTT
NA TRBJ2-7 TRBV7-9 CASSLGLGSSYEQYF TGTGCCAGCAGCTTAGGTTTAGGGAGCTCCTACGAGCAGTACTTC
NA TRBJ2-7 TRBV5-4 CASSWGLTGQMGYEQYF TGTGCCAGCAGCTGGGGATTAACGGGTCAAATGGGCTACGAGCAGTACTTC
NA TRBJ2-3 TRBV5-1 CASSPDNTDTQYF TGCGCCAGCAGCCCGGACAACACAGATACGCAGTATTTT
NA TRBJ1-4 TRBV20-1 CSARDQKLFF TGCAGTGCTAGAGATCAAAAACTGTTTTTT
NA TRBJ2-3 TRBV9 CASSAQGDTQYF TGTGCCAGCAGCGCCCAGGGAGATACGCAGTATTTT